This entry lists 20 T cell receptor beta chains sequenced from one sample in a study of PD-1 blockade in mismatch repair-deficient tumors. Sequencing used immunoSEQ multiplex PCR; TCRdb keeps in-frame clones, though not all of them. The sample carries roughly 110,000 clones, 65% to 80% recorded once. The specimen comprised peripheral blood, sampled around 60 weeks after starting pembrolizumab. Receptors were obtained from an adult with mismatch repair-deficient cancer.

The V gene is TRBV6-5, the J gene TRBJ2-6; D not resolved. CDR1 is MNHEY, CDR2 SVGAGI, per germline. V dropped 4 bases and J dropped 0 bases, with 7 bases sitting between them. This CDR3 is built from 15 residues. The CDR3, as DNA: TGTGCCAGCAGTTCCCCAGGCTCTGGGGCCAACGTCCTGACTTTC. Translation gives CASSSPGSGANVLTF.

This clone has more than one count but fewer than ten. The chain's CDR3 is CASSLSNRGEKLFF. The CDR3 region has the DNA TGTGCCAGCAGTCTTTCAAACAGGGGAGAAAAACTGTTTTTT. This chain uses TRBV27 with TRBJ1-4; the match to TRBD1 covers 7 bases. V dropped 5 bases and J dropped 8; count of bases not matched to a gene: 8. Germline V gene lookup returns CDR1 MNHEY and CDR2 SMNVEV (reference sequence). The CDR3 covers 14 residues.

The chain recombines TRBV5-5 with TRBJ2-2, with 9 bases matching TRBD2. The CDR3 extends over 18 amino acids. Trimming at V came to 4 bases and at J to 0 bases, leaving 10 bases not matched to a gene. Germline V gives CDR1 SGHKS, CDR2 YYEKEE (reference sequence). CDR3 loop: CASSLRLAVPANTGELFF. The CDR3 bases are TGTGCCAGCAGCCTGAGACTAGCGGTACCCGCGAACACCGGGGAGCTGTTTTTT. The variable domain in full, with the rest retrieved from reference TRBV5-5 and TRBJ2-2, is DAGVTQSPTHLIKTRGQQVTLRCSPISGHKSVSWYQQVLGQGPQFIFQYYEKEERGRGNFPDRFSARQFPNYSSELNVNALLLGDSALYLCASSLRLAVPANTGELFFGEGSRLTVL.

For the CDR3, the DNA is TGTGCCAGCTCACCAAATCTGGACAGAACTGAAAAACTGTTTTTT. This encodes CASSPNLDRTEKLFF. The chain employs TRBV18 and TRBJ1-4; perhaps TRBD1 as D (6 bases). V was cut by 2 bases and J by 7 bases, with 14 bases left in between. This CDR3 region has 15 residues. CDR1 KGHSH and CDR2 LQKENI come from the germline V gene.

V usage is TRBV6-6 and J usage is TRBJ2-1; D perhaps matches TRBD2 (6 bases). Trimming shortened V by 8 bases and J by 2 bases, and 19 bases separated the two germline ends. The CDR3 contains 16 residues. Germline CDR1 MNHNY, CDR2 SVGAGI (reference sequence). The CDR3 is CASGPSRAGPYNEQFF. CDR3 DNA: TGTGCCAGCGGACCCTCAAGAGCGGGCCCCTACAATGAGCAGTTCTTC.

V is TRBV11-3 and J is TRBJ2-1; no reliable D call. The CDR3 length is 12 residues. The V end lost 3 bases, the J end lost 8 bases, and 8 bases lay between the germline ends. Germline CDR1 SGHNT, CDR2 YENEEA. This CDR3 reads CASSFGWDEQFF. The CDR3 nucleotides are TGTGCCAGCAGCTTTGGCTGGGATGAGCAGTTCTTC. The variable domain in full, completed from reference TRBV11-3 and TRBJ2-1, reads EAGVVQSPRYKIIEKKQPVAFWCNPISGHNTLYWYLQNLGQGPELLIRYENEEAVDDSQLPKDRFSAERLKGVDSTLKIQPAELGDSAVYLCASSFGWDEQFFGPGTRLTVL.

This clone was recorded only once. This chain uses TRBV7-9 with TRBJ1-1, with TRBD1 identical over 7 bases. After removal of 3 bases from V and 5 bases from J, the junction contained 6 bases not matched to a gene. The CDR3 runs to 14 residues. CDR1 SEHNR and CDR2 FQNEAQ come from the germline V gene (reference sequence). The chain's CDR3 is CASSLRQGGTEAFF. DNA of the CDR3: TGTGCCAGCAGCTTGAGACAGGGCGGGACTGAAGCTTTCTTT.

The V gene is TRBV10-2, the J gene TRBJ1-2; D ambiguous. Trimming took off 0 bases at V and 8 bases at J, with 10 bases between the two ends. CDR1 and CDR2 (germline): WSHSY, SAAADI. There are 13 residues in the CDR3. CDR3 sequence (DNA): TGCGCCAGCAGTGAGTCTATTCGGTTAGGCTACACCTTC. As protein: CASSESIRLGYTF.

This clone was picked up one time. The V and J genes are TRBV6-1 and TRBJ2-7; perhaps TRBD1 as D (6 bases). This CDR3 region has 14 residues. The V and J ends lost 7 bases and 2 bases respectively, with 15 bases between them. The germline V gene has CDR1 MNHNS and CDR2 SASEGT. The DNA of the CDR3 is TGTGCCAGCATGAGAGACAGGCGCGCCTACGAGCAGTACTTC. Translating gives CASMRDRRAYEQYF.

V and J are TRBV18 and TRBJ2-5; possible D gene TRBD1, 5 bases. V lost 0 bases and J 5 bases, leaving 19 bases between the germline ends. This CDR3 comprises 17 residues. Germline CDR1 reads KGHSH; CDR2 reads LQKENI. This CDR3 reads CASSPPYTDRTIETQYF. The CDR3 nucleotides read TGTGCCAGCTCACCACCTTATACCGACAGAACCATCGAGACCCAGTACTTC.

CDR3 residues: CASSDWTSNEQFF. The CDR3 DNA follows: TGTGCCAGCAGTGACTGGACTAGCAATGAGCAGTTCTTC. This chain links TRBV6-4 with TRBJ2-1, with TRBD2 matching over 7 bases. The V gene's germline CDR1 is MRHNA and CDR2 SNTAGT. CDR3 length equals 13 residues. The junction had 0 bases not matched to a gene; V was cut back by 1 base and J by 6 bases.

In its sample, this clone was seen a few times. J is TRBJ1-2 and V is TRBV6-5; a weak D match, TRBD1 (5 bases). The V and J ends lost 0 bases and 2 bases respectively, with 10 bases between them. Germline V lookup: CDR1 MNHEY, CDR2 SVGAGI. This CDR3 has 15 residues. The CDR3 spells CASSYSSAGNYGYTF. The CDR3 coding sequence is TGTGCCAGCAGTTACTCTTCGGCAGGGAACTATGGCTACACCTTC.

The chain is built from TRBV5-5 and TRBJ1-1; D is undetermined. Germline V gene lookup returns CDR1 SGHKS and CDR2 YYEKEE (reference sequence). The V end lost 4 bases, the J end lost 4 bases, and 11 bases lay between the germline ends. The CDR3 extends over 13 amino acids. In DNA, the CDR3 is TGTGCCAGCAGCGCAGACGGCGCCACTGAAGCTTTCTTT. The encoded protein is CASSADGATEAFF.

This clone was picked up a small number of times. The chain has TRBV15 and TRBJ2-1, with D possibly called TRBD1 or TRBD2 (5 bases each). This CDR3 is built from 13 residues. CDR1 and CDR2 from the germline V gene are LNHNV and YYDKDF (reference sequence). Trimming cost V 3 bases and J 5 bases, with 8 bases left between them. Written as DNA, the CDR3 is TGTGCCACCAGCAGTAGAGGGGACAATGAGCAGTTCTTC. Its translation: CATSSRGDNEQFF.

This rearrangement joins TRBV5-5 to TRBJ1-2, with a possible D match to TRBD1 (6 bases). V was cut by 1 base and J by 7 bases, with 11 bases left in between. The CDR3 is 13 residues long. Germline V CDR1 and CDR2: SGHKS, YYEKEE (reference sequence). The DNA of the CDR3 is TGTGCCAGCAGCTTGACAGCGGGGGCTGGCTACACCTTC. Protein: CASSLTAGAGYTF.

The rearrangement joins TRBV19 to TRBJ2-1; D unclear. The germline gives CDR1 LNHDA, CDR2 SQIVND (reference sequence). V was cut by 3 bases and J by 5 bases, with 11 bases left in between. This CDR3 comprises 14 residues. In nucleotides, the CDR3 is TGTGCCAGTAGTATGATTAACAGAAACAATGAGCAGTTCTTC. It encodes CASSMINRNNEQFF.

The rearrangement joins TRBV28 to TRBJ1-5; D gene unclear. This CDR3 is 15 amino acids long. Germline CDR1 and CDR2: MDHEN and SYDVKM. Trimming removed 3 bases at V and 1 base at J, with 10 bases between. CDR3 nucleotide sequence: TGTGCCAGCAGTTTTTTGGGCAGAAGCAATCAGCCCCAGCATTTT. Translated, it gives CASSFLGRSNQPQHF.

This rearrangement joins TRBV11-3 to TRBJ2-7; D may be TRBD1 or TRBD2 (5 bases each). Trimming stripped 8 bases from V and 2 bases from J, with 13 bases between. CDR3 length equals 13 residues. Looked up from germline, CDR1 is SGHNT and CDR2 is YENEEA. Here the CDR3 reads CASSGRLTYEQYF. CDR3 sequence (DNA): TGTGCCAGCTCGGGGCGGTTAACCTACGAGCAGTACTTC.

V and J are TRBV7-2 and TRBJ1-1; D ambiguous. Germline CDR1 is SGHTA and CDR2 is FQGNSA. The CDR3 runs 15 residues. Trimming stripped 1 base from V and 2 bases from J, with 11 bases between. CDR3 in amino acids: CASSLVVTPNTEAFF. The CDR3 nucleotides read TGTGCCAGCAGCTTAGTCGTCACACCTAACACTGAAGCTTTCTTT. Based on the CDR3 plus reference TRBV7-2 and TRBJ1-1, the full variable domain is GAGVSQSPSNKVTEKGKDVELRCDPISGHTALYWYRQSLGQGLEFLIYFQGNSAPDKSGLPSDRFSAERTGGSVSTLTIQRTQQEDSAVYLCASSLVVTPNTEAFFGQGTRLTVV.

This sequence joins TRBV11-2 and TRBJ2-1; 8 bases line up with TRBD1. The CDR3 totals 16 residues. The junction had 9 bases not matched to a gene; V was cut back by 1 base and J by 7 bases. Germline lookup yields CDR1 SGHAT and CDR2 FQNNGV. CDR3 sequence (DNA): TGTGCCAGCAGCTTAGTCGGGCAGGGGGCTGTGAATGAGCAGTTCTTC. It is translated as CASSLVGQGAVNEQFF.